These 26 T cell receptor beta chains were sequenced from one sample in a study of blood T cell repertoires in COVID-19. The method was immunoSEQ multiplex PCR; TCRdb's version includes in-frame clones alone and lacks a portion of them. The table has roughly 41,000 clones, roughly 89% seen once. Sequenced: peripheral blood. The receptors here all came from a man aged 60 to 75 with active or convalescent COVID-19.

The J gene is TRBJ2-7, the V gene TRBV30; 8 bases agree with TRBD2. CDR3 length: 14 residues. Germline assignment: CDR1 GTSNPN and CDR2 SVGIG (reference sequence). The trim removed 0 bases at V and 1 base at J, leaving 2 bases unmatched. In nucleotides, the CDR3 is TGTGCCTGGAGTGTCACTAGCGGTTCCTACGAGCAGTACTTC. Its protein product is CAWSVTSGSYEQYF.

The DNA for the CDR3 is TGTGCCATCAGTGAGTCGAGAGGAGCTCCTACTTACACTGAAGCTTTCTTT. It translates to CAISESRGAPTYTEAFF. The chain employs TRBV10-3 and TRBJ1-1; D gene unclear. CDR1 ENHRY and CDR2 SYGVKD come from the germline V gene. The CDR3 sequence is 17 residues long. The V end was cut by 0 bases, the J end by 3 bases, with 17 bases between.

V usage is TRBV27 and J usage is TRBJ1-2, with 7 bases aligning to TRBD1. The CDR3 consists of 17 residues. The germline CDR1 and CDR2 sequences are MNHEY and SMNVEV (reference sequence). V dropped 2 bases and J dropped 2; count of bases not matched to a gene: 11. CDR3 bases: TGTGCCAGCAGTTTAACCCTCGGGACAGCACTCAACTATGGCTACACCTTC. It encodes CASSLTLGTALNYGYTF.

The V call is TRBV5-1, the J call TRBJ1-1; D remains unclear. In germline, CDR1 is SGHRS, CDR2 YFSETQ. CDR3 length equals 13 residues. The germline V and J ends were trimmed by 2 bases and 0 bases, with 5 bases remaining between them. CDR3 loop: CASSFSVNTEAFF. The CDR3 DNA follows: TGCGCCAGCAGCTTCTCGGTGAACACTGAAGCTTTCTTT.

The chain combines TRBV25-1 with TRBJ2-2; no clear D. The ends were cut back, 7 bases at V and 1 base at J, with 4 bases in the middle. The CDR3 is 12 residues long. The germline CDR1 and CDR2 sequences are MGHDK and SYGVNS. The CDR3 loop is CASMRNTGELFF. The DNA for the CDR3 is TGTGCCAGCATGCGGAACACCGGGGAGCTGTTTTTT.

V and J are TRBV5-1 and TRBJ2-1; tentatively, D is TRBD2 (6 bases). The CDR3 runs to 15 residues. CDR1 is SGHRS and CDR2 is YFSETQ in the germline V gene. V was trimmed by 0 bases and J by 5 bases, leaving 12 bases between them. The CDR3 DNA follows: TGCGCCAGCAGCTTGGGCCCAGGAGGGAACAATGAGCAGTTCTTC. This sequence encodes CASSLGPGGNNEQFF.

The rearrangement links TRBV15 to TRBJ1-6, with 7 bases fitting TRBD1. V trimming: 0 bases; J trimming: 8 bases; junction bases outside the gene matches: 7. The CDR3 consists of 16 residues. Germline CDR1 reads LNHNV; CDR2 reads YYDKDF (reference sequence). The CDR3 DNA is TGTGCCACCAGCAGAGATCACACAGGGGTGTATTCACCCCTCCACTTT. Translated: CATSRDHTGVYSPLHF.

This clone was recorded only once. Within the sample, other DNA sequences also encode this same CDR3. CDR3 nucleotide sequence: TGCGCCAGCAGCTTGGACGGGAGCAATCAGCCCCAGCATTTT. Encoded protein: CASSLDGSNQPQHF. The chain recombines TRBV5-1 with TRBJ1-5, with D unresolved. The CDR3 is 14 residues long. CDR1 and CDR2 from the germline V gene are SGHRS and YFSETQ. Between the trimmed V and J ends, which lost 0 bases and 1 base, there was a span of 5 bases.

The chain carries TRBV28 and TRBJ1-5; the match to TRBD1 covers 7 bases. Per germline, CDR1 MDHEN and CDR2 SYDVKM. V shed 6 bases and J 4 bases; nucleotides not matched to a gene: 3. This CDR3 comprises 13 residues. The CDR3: CASRAGGNQPQHF. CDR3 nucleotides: TGTGCCAGCAGGGCAGGGGGGAATCAGCCCCAGCATTTT.

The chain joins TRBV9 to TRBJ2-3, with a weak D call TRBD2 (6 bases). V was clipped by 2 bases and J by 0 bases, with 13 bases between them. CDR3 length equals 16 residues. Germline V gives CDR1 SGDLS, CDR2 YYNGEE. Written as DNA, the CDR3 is TGTGCCAGCAGCGTTGGTCATGGGGGGAGCACAGATACGCAGTATTTT. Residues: CASSVGHGGSTDTQYF. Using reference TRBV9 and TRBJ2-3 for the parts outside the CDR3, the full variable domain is DSGVTQTPKHLITATGQRVTLRCSPRSGDLSVYWYQQSLDQGLQFLIQYYNGEERAKGNILERFSAQQFPDLHSELNLSSLELGDSALYFCASSVGHGGSTDTQYFGPGTRLTVL.

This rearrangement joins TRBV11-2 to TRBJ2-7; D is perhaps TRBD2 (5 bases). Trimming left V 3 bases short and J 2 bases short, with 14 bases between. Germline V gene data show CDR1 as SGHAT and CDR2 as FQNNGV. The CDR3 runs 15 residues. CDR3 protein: CASSFHLGGPYEQYF. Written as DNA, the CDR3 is TGTGCCAGCAGCTTCCACCTAGGAGGCCCCTACGAGCAGTACTTC.

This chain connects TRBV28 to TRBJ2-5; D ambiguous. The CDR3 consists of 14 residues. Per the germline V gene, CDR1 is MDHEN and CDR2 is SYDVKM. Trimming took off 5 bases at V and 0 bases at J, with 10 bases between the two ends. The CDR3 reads CASSLQAYQETQYF. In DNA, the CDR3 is TGTGCCAGCAGTCTCCAGGCTTACCAAGAGACCCAGTACTTC.

CDR3: CASSQEWAGHTQYF. CDR3 nucleotides: TGCGCCAGCAGCCAAGAATGGGCGGGTCATACGCAGTATTTT. This sequence joins TRBV4-3 and TRBJ2-3; D perhaps matches TRBD2 (5 bases). Per the germline V gene, CDR1 is LGHNA and CDR2 is YSLEER. The ends were cut back, 0 bases at V and 7 bases at J, with 11 bases in the middle. This CDR3 has 14 residues.

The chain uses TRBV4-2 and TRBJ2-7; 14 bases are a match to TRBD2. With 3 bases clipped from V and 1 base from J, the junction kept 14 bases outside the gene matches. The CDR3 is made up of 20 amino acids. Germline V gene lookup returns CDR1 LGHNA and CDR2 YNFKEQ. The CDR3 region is CASSQEGGLAGVGDSYEQYF. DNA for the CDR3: TGTGCCAGCAGCCAGGAGGGGGGACTAGCGGGAGTGGGAGATTCCTACGAGCAGTACTTC.

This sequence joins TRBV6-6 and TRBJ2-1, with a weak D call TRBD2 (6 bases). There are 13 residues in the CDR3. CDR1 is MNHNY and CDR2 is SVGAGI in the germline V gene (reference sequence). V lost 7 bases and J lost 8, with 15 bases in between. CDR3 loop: CASTRYTGDEQFF. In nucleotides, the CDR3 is TGTGCCAGCACCCGATACACGGGGGATGAGCAGTTCTTC.

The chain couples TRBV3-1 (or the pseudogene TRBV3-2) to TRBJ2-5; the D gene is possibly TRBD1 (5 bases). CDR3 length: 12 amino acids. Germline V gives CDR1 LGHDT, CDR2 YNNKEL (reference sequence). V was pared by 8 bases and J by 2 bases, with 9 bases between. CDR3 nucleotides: TGTGCCAGCTCCCGACAGCAAGAGACCCAGTACTTC. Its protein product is CASSRQQETQYF.

The CDR3 sequence is CASSKTGDKAAQYF. Here the CDR3 DNA reads TGTGCCAGCAGCAAGACAGGGGACAAGGCGGCCCAGTACTTC. The rearrangement joins TRBV11-3 to TRBJ2-5; TRBD1 agrees at 8 bases. This CDR3 comprises 14 residues. CDR1 and CDR2 (germline): SGHNT, YENEEA. Trimming cost V 5 bases and J 9 bases; bases outside gene matches: 11.

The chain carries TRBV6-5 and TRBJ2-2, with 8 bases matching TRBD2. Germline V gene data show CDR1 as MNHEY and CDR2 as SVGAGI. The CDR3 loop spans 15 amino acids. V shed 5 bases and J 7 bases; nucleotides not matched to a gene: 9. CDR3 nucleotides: TGTGCCAGCAGTCGACGGGAGGGGCGCGACGGGGAGCTGTTTTTT. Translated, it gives CASSRREGRDGELFF.

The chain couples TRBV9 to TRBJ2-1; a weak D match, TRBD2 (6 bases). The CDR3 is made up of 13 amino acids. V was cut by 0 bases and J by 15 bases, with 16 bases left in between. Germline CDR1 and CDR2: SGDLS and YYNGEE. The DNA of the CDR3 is TGTGCCAGCAGCGTAGGGCGGGAAAGCCATACGTTCTTC. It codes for CASSVGRESHTFF.

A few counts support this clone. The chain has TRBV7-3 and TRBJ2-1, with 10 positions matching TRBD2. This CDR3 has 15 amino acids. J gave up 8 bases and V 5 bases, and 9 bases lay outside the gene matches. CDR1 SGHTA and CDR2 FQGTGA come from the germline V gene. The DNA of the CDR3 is TGTGCCAGCAGCAACCTAGCGGGAGTGGGGGATGAGCAGTTCTTC. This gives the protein CASSNLAGVGDEQFF.

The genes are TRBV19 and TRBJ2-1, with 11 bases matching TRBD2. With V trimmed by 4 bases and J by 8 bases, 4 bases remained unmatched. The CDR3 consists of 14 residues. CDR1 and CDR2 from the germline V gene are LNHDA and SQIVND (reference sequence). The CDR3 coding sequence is TGTGCCAGTAGTAGACTAGCGGGGCCCGATGAGCAGTTCTTC. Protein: CASSRLAGPDEQFF.

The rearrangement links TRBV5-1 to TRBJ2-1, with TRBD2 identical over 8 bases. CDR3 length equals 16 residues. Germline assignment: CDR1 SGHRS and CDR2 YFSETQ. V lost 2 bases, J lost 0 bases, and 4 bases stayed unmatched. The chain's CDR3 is CASSFLAGSSYNEQFF. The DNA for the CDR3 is TGCGCCAGCAGCTTTTTAGCGGGATCCTCCTACAATGAGCAGTTCTTC.

The CDR3 spells CASSEAKGQVMGTQYF. CDR3 DNA sequence: TGTGCCAGCAGTGAAGCAAAAGGACAGGTTATGGGGACCCAGTACTTC. The chain couples TRBV2 to TRBJ2-5; 7 positions match TRBD1. V shed 0 bases, J shed 7 bases, and the junction held 11 bases outside the gene matches. Germline CDR1 and CDR2: SNHLY and FYNNEI. The CDR3 is 16 amino acids.

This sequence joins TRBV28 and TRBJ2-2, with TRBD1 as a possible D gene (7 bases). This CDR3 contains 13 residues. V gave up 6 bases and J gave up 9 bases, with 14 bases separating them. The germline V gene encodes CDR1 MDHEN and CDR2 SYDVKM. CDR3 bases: TGTGCCAGCAGGGTACAGGGGAGGAGGGAGCTGTTTTTT. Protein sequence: CASRVQGRRELFF.

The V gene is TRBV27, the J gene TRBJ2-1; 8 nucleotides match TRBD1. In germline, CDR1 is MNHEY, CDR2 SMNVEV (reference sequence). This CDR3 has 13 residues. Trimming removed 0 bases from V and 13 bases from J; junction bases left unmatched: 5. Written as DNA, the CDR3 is TGTGCCAGCAGTTTATCATCAGGGGGCGAACAGTTCTTC. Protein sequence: CASSLSSGGEQFF.

CDR3 protein: CASRLVGQGSYEQYF. CDR3 DNA sequence: TGCGCCAGCAGACTCGTGGGACAGGGGTCCTACGAGCAGTACTTC. This sequence joins TRBV4-1 and TRBJ2-7; 10 bases fit TRBD1. Germline V gene data show CDR1 as MGHRA and CDR2 as YSYEKL. The CDR3 covers 15 residues. V was clipped by 6 bases and J by 1 base; unmatched bases: 6.